This entry concerns a single TCR beta chain. The entry originates in a study of blood T cell repertoires in COVID-19. Background on the study: T cells, B-cell-depleted T cells, or PBMCs supplied cDNA or gDNA.

CDR3 length equals 13 residues. Assay used: immunoSEQ multiplex PCR; TCRdb lists only in-frame clones, some missing. The sample has 11,000 to 15,000 clones; over 80% are singletons. The source of this sequence is a man aged 50-60 years with active COVID-19. The chain is built from TRBV12-2 and TRBJ2-5; the listed D gene, TRBD2, was not tested against the DNA. TRBV12-2 is a pseudogene locus. Material: peripheral blood. CDR3 sequence: CASRLVVLETQYF. Written as DNA, the CDR3 is TGTGCAAGTCGCTTAGTCGTCCTAGAGACCCAGTACTTC.